A selection of T cell receptor beta chains follows, all from one sample in a study of blood T cell repertoires in COVID-19. Profiling relied on immunoSEQ multiplex PCR, and the TCRdb table lists in-frame clones only, not all of them. This sample has under 250,000 clones, with more than 75% found just once. Sequencing was performed on peripheral blood. The receptors here all came from a woman of 80 years or more with COVID-19, enrolled during active disease. The CDR3 runs from the conserved cysteine through the conserved F or W. Fields, in order: D gene, V gene, CDR3 length, J gene, clone size, CDR3 protein, CDR3 DNA. The D gene is left open where the match is weak. Part of the rows lack a size; the others show once, few, many or a class for expanded clones.

d_gene: TRBD1
v_gene: TRBV24-1
len: 16
j_gene: TRBJ2-3
abundance: NA
CDR3aa: CATSARGDRGTDTQYF
CDR3nt: TGTGCCACCAGTGCCCGGGGGGACAGGGGCACAGATACGCAGTATTTT

d_gene: TRBD2
v_gene: TRBV6-5
len: 15
j_gene: TRBJ2-1
abundance: NA
CDR3aa: CASSIGTSGDNEQFF
CDR3nt: TGTGCCAGTAGTATCGGGACTAGCGGGGACAATGAGCAGTTCTTC

d_gene: TRBD2
v_gene: TRBV5-1
len: 18
j_gene: TRBJ2-6
abundance: NA
CDR3aa: CASSLEGGGPSGANVLTF
CDR3nt: TGCGCCAGCAGCTTGGAAGGCGGGGGGCCCTCTGGGGCCAACGTCCTGACTTTC

d_gene: NA
v_gene: TRBV7-2
len: 12
j_gene: TRBJ1-2
abundance: NA
CDR3aa: CASSFTGFGYTF
CDR3nt: TGTGCCAGCAGCTTTACGGGGTTTGGCTACACCTTC

d_gene: NA
v_gene: TRBV5-5
len: 16
j_gene: TRBJ1-2
abundance: NA
CDR3aa: CASSLAAQALNYGYTF
CDR3nt: TGTGCCAGCAGCTTGGCCGCTCAGGCCCTCAACTATGGCTACACCTTC

d_gene: TRBD1
v_gene: TRBV6-6
len: 12
j_gene: TRBJ1-3
abundance: NA
CDR3aa: CATRTGENTIYF
CDR3nt: TGTGCCACTCGGACAGGGGAAAACACCATATATTTT

d_gene: TRBD1
v_gene: TRBV28
len: 16
j_gene: TRBJ2-1
abundance: NA
CDR3aa: CASSRQGASFTNEQFF
CDR3nt: TGTGCCAGCAGCAGACAGGGGGCGTCCTTTACAAATGAGCAGTTCTTC

d_gene: NA
v_gene: TRBV28
len: 13
j_gene: TRBJ1-2
abundance: NA
CDR3aa: CASSRGISYGYTF
CDR3nt: TGTGCCAGCAGTCGGGGGATATCCTATGGCTACACCTTC

d_gene: TRBD1
v_gene: TRBV18
len: 13
j_gene: TRBJ1-1
abundance: NA
CDR3aa: CASTGQGNTEAFF
CDR3nt: TGTGCCAGTACGGGACAGGGGAACACTGAAGCTTTCTTT

d_gene: TRBD1
v_gene: TRBV6-5
len: 13
j_gene: TRBJ1-1
abundance: NA
CDR3aa: CASRGTGVKEAFF
CDR3nt: TGTGCCAGCAGAGGGACAGGGGTAAAGGAAGCTTTCTTT

d_gene: NA
v_gene: TRBV5-5
len: 16
j_gene: TRBJ2-2
abundance: NA
CDR3aa: CASSTTGTPNTGELFF
CDR3nt: TGTGCCAGCAGTACGACCGGGACACCGAACACCGGGGAGCTGTTTTTT

d_gene: TRBD2
v_gene: TRBV9
len: 16
j_gene: TRBJ2-1
abundance: NA
CDR3aa: CASSVAPTSGYNEQFF
CDR3nt: TGTGCCAGCAGCGTAGCTCCGACTAGCGGCTACAATGAGCAGTTCTTC

d_gene: TRBD1
v_gene: TRBV7-9
len: 13
j_gene: TRBJ1-2
abundance: NA
CDR3aa: CASSPGQGNGYTF
CDR3nt: TGTGCCAGCAGCCCGGGACAGGGTAATGGCTACACCTTC

d_gene: NA
v_gene: TRBV6-5
len: 14
j_gene: TRBJ2-5
abundance: once
CDR3aa: CASSYLGARETQYF
CDR3nt: TGTGCCAGCAGTTACCTAGGGGCACGGGAGACCCAGTACTTC

d_gene: NA
v_gene: TRBV18
len: 15
j_gene: TRBJ1-4
abundance: NA
CDR3aa: CASSETGLTNEKLFF
CDR3nt: TGTGCCAGCTCCGAGACGGGACTCACTAATGAAAAACTGTTTTTT

d_gene: NA
v_gene: TRBV19
len: 17
j_gene: TRBJ1-3
abundance: NA
CDR3aa: CASSISGQLFSGNTIYF
CDR3nt: TGTGCCAGTAGTATCTCAGGGCAATTATTCTCTGGAAACACCATATATTTT

d_gene: TRBD1
v_gene: TRBV7-2
len: 14
j_gene: TRBJ1-1
abundance: NA
CDR3aa: CASSYLDRATEAFF
CDR3nt: TGTGCCAGCAGCTACTTGGACAGGGCCACTGAAGCTTTCTTT

d_gene: NA
v_gene: TRBV5-1
len: 12
j_gene: TRBJ1-1
abundance: NA
CDR3aa: CASRITQGEAFF
CDR3nt: TGCGCCAGCCGGATAACCCAGGGTGAAGCTTTCTTT